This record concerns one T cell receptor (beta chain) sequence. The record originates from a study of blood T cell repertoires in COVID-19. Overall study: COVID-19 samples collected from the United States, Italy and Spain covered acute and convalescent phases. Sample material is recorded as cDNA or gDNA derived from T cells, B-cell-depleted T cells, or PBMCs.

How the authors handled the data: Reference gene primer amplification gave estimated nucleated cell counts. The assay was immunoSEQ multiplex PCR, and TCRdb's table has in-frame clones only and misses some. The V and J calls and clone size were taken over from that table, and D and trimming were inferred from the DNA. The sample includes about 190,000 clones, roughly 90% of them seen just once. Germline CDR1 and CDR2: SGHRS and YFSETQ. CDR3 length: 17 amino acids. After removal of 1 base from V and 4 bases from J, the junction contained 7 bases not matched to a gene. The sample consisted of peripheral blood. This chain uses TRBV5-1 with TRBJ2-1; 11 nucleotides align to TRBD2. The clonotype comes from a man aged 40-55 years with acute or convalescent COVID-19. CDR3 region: CASSLRASGGTYNEQFF. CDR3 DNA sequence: TGCGCCAGCAGCTTGAGGGCTAGCGGGGGGACTTACAATGAGCAGTTCTTC.